These 7 T cell receptor beta chains were sequenced from one sample in a study of beta chain features in type 1 diabetes. The antigens for these receptors are not known. Study-level results: Shorter TCRB CDR3s, moderately but significantly so, were found in Type 1 diabetes patients in all four CD4+ subsets.

Expressed TCRB transcripts were sequenced, since all the RNA that had been isolated was reverse transcribed. Generated by immunoSEQ multiplex PCR, the TCRdb table keeps only in-frame clones and is missing some. Of some 240,000 clones in the sample, roughly 17% were seen once. Sequences were obtained from naive CD4+ T cells from blood. The receptors shown here come from a man aged 25 to 40 with type 1 diabetes.

In this sample, this clone turned up a few times. The rearrangement links TRBV29-1 to TRBJ1-3; no firm D call. This CDR3 region has 14 residues. The ends were cut back, 3 bases at V and 0 bases at J, with 9 bases in the middle. In germline, CDR1 is SQVTM, CDR2 ANQGSEA. CDR3 in DNA: TGCAGCGTTGATCCCAGGAGCTCTGGAAACACCATATATTTT. Its protein is CSVDPRSSGNTIYF.

A few counts support this clone. The chain links TRBV30 to TRBJ2-2; TRBD2 agrees at 10 bases. Losses at the gene ends were 4 bases for V and 3 bases for J; bases not matched to a gene: 11. The CDR3 totals 17 residues. Germline CDR1 reads GTSNPN; CDR2 reads SVGIG (reference sequence). The CDR3 is CAWTALAGVIYTGELFF. The CDR3 DNA sequence: TGTGCCTGGACCGCCCTAGCGGGAGTAATTTACACCGGGGAGCTGTTTTTT.

The chain joins TRBV29-1 to TRBJ2-7; 7 nucleotides align to TRBD2. The CDR3 is made up of 13 amino acids. CDR1 SQVTM and CDR2 ANQGSEA come from the germline V gene. V trimming: 3 bases; J trimming: 0 bases; junction bases outside the gene matches: 2. CDR3 residues: CSVDGGSSYEQYF. The CDR3 DNA is TGCAGCGTTGACGGCGGGAGCTCCTACGAGCAGTACTTC.

The genes are TRBV15 and TRBJ2-3, with TRBD1 identical over 8 bases. This CDR3 comprises 15 residues. Looked up from germline, CDR1 is LNHNV and CDR2 is YYDKDF (reference sequence). Losses at the gene ends were 0 bases for V and 5 bases for J; bases not matched to a gene: 4. The CDR3 loop is CATSREQGARDTQYF. As DNA, the CDR3 is TGTGCCACCAGCAGAGAGCAGGGGGCTAGAGATACGCAGTATTTT.

The chain combines TRBV30 with TRBJ2-7; D is undetermined. Trimming removed 2 bases from V and 1 base from J, with 12 bases in between. This CDR3 comprises 14 residues. Per germline, CDR1 GTSNPN and CDR2 SVGIG (reference sequence). The CDR3 protein is CAWSRVPGSYEQYF. CDR3 bases: TGTGCCTGGAGTCGCGTGCCAGGTTCCTACGAGCAGTACTTC.

Only a few counts were recorded for this clone. The rearrangement joins TRBV30 to TRBJ2-2; D ambiguous. The CDR3 has 15 residues. The V and J ends lost 0 bases and 6 bases respectively, with 14 bases between them. Germline values: CDR1 GTSNPN, CDR2 SVGIG (reference sequence). Here the CDR3 reads CAWSVQNWAAGELFF. CDR3 coding DNA: TGTGCCTGGAGTGTACAAAACTGGGCGGCCGGGGAGCTGTTTTTT.

This clone has more than one count but fewer than ten. The J gene is TRBJ2-1, the V gene TRBV6-5, with TRBD2 matching over 11 bases. The CDR3 spans 14 residues. The V gene end was trimmed by 6 bases and the J gene end by 5 bases; junction bases not matched to a gene: 3. Per germline, CDR1 MNHEY and CDR2 SVGAGI. CDR3 loop: CASRGLAGNNEQFF. Here the CDR3 DNA reads TGTGCCAGCAGAGGACTAGCGGGCAACAATGAGCAGTTCTTC.